Following are 7 T cell receptor beta chains from one sample sequenced in a study of blood T cell repertoires in COVID-19 (dated by TCRdb to about 2020). The library was prepared using the immunoSEQ multiplex PCR assay. Drawn from immuneACCESS, this table holds only the in-frame rearrangements with V and J called that TCRdb kept. Clones are partly lost; checked studies trace under half to an unresolved V gene and leave the rest unexplained. This sample gives some 170,000 clones in total; approximately 90% of them show up just once. In total, the top ten clones hold about 1.6% of the sample. The material sequenced was peripheral blood. Receptors were obtained from a woman aged 50 to 60 with acute or convalescent COVID-19.

The chain combines TRBV10-1 with TRBJ2-1; 7 bases line up with TRBD2. CDR1 is WNHNN, CDR2 SYGVQD, per germline (reference sequence). The CDR3 contains 15 residues. V was clipped by 3 bases and J by 0 bases; unmatched bases: 2. CDR3 nucleotide sequence: TGCGCCAGCAGTGAAGGCGGGAGCTCCTACAATGAGCAGTTCTTC. It specifies CASSEGGSSYNEQFF.

This clone was counted a few times. J is TRBJ2-7 and V is TRBV5-1, with D hard to call. The V end lost 2 bases, the J end lost 3 bases, and 12 bases lay between the germline ends. CDR3 length: 14 residues. Germline V gene lookup returns CDR1 SGHRS and CDR2 YFSETQ. DNA of the CDR3: TGCGCCAGCAGCTTCTCGAGCTCTAGCTACGAGCAGTACTTC. Protein sequence: CASSFSSSSYEQYF.

The gene calls are TRBV14 and TRBJ1-2; D is uncertain. Between the trimmed V and J ends, which lost 3 bases and 3 bases, there was a span of 11 bases. Germline V gene lookup returns CDR1 SGHDN and CDR2 FVKESK. The CDR3 runs to 14 residues. CDR3 DNA sequence: TGTGCCAGCAGCCACCTCGACATCGACTATGGCTACACCTTC. Translation gives CASSHLDIDYGYTF. Full variable domain (missing parts from reference TRBV14 and TRBJ1-2): EAGVTQFPSHSVIEKGQTVTLRCDPISGHDNLYWYRRVMGKEIKFLLHFVKESKQDESGMPNNRFLAERTGGTYSTLKVQPAELEDSGVYFCASSHLDIDYGYTFGSGTRLTVV.

This clone was observed a handful of times. The chain uses TRBV12-5 and TRBJ2-1; 8 bases line up with TRBD2. Germline CDR1 reads LGHNT; CDR2 reads FRNRAP. This CDR3 region has 15 residues. V shed 5 bases, J shed 7 bases, and the junction held 10 bases outside the gene matches. CDR3 sequence: CASGTTGLVRNEQFF. The DNA for the CDR3 is TGTGCTAGTGGTACCACGGGACTAGTTCGGAATGAGCAGTTCTTC.

This clone was recorded only once. The V call is TRBV5-5, the J call TRBJ2-7; 8 bases align to TRBD2. There are 14 residues in the CDR3. V trimming: 0 bases; J trimming: 9 bases; junction bases outside the gene matches: 8. Germline lookup yields CDR1 SGHKS and CDR2 YYEKEE (reference sequence). Written as DNA, the CDR3 is TGTGCCAGCAGCTTGGCACGGGGGGGGCTCTCGCAGTACTTC. Translation gives CASSLARGGLSQYF.

The V call is TRBV6-5, the J call TRBJ1-1; possibly TRBD1 for D (6 bases). Germline-derived CDR1 and CDR2 are MNHEY and SVGAGI. The CDR3 sequence is 15 residues long. Trimming removed 9 bases at V and 3 bases at J, with 20 bases between. CDR3 coding DNA: TGTGCCAGTCTAGGAAAGCAGGGGATCCACACTGAAGCTTTCTTT. Protein: CASLGKQGIHTEAFF.

The CDR3 coding sequence is TGTGCCAGTAGTCGGGGAGCGGGTACAGATACGCAGTATTTT. It is translated as CASSRGAGTDTQYF. The genes are TRBV19 and TRBJ2-3; D possibly corresponds to TRBD2 (6 bases). The V gene's germline CDR1 is LNHDA and CDR2 SQIVND (reference sequence). Between the trimmed V and J ends, which lost 5 bases and 3 bases, there was a span of 12 bases. The CDR3 is made up of 14 amino acids.